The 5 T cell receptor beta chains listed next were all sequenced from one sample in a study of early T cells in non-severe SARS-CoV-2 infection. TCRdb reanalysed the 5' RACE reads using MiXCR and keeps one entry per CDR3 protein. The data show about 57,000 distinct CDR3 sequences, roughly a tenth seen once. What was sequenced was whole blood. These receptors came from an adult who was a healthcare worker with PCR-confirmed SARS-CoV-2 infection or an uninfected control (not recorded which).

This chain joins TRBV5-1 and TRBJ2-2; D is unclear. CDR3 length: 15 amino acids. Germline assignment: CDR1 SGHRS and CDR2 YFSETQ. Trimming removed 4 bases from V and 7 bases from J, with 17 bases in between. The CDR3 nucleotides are TGCGCCAGCAGCCCACCCCCCTTCGATAACGGGGAGCTGTTTTTT. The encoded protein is CASSPPPFDNGELFF.

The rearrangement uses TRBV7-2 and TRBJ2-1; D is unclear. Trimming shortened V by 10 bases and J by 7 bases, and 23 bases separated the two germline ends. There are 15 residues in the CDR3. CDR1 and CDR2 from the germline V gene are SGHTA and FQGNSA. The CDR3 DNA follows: TGTGCCACCTGCCCCAGCTATAAAACTGGGAATGAGCAGTTCTTC. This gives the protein CATCPSYKTGNEQFF.

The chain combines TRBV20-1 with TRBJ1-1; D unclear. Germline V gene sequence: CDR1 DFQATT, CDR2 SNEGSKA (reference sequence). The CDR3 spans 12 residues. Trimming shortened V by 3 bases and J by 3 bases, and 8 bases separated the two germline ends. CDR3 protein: CSASTEYTEAFF. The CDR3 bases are TGCAGTGCTAGTACAGAGTACACTGAAGCTTTCTTT.

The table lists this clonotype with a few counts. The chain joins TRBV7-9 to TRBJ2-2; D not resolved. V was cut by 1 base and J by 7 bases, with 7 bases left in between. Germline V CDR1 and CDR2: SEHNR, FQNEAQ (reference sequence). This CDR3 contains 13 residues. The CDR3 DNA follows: TGTGCCAGCAGCTTAGACGTGCGCGGGGAGCTGTTTTTT. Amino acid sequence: CASSLDVRGELFF.

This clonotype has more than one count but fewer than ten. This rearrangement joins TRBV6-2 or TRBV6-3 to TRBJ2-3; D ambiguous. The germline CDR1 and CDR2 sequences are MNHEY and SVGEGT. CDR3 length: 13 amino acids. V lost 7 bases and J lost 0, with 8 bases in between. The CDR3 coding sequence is TGTGCCAGCAAGCCGGAGAGCACAGATACGCAGTATTTT. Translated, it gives CASKPESTDTQYF.